This TCR beta chain was profiled in a study of T-cell reconstitution after alpha-beta-depleted transplantation in children. Study-wide results and caveats: The high TCRbeta diversity at day 60 in some patients came from surviving recipient T cells and thymic progenitors. Reported findings indicate that, about two months after transplant, alpha-beta T cells came from several hundred expanded clones, which were derived from non-depleted graft cells.

This clonotype was seen many times. What it binds is not known. This sample's TCRbeta library carried unique molecular identifier barcodes. A single record per CDR3 protein comes from TCRdb applying MiXCR to the PCR reads. The table has 450,000 to 600,000 distinct CDR3 sequences, about 11% seen once. The source is a child aged 2 to 9 with inherited bone marrow failure, due to receive a stem cell transplant. The specimen was PBMCs, collected before TCRalphabeta/CD19-depleted stem cell transplant.

Written as DNA, the CDR3 is TGCGCCAGCAGCCAAGAGGCGGGAGAAGGCAATGAGCAGTTCTTC. This codes for CASSQEAGEGNEQFF. The chain couples TRBV4-3 to TRBJ2-1; 7 bases agree with TRBD2. The CDR3 sequence is 15 residues long. Germline CDR1 is LGHNA and CDR2 is YSLEER. V gave up 0 bases and J gave up 6 bases; unmatched junction bases: 5.